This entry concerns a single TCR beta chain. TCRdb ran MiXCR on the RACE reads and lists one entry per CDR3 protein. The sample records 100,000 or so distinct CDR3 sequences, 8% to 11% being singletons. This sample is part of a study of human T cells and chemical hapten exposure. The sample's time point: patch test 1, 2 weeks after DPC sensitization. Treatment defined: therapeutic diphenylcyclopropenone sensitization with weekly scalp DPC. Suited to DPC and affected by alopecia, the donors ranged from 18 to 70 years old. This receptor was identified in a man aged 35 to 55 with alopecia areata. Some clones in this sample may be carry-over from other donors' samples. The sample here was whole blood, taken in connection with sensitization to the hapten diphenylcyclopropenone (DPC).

DNA of the CDR3: TGTGCCAGCTCACACGACAGGGTGAACTCACCCCTCCACTTT. Translated: CASSHDRVNSPLHF. The chain is built from TRBV18 and TRBJ1-6; 7 bases match TRBD1. The CDR3 covers 14 residues. CDR1 and CDR2 (germline): KGHSH, LQKENI. V lost 4 bases to trimming and J lost 10 bases; unmatched junction nucleotides: 7.